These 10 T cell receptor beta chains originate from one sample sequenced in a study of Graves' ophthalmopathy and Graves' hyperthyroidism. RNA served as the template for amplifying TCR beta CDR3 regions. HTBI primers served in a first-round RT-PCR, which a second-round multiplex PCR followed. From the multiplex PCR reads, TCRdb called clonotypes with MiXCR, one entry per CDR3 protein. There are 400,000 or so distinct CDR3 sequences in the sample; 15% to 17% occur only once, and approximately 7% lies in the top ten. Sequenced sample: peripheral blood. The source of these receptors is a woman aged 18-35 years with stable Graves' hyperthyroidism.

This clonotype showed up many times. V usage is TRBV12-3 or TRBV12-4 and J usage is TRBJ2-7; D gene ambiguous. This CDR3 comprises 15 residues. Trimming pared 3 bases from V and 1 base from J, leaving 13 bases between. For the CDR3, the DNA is TGTGCCAGCAGTTTCCCCCCTCCCCGGTCCTACGAGCAGTACTTC. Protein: CASSFPPPRSYEQYF.

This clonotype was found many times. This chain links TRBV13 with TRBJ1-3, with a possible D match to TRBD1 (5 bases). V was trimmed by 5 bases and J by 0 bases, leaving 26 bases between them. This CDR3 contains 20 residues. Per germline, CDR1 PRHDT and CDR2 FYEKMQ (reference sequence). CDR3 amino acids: CASSPLRQGLGPFSGNTIYF. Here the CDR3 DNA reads TGTGCCAGCAGCCCCCTCCGGCAGGGTTTGGGGCCCTTCTCTGGAAACACCATATATTTT.

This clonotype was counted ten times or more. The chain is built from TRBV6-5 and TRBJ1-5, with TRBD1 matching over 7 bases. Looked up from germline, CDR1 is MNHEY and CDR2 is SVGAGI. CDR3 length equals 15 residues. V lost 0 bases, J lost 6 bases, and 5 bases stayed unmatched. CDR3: CASSYSTGMGQPQHF. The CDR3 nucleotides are TGTGCCAGCAGTTACTCGACAGGGATGGGTCAGCCCCAGCATTTT.

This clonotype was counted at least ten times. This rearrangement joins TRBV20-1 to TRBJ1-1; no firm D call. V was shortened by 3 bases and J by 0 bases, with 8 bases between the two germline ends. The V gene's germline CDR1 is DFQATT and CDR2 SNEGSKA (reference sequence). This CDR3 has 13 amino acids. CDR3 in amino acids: CSASMAMNTEAFF. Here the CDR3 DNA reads TGCAGTGCTAGTATGGCGATGAACACTGAAGCTTTCTTT.

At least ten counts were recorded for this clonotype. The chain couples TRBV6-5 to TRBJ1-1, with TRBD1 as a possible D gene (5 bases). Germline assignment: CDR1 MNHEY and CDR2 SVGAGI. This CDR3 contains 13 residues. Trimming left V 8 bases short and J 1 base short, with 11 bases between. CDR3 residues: CASAERGNTEAFF. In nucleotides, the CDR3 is TGTGCCAGCGCGGAGAGGGGGAACACTGAAGCTTTCTTT.

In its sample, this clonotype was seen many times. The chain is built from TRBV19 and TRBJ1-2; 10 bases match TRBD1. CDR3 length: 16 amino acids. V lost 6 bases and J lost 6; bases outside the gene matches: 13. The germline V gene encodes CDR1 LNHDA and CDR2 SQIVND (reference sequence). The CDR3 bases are TGTGCCAGTAGCCCGAGACAGGGGGCGCAGGGGCATGGCTACACCTTC. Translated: CASSPRQGAQGHGYTF.

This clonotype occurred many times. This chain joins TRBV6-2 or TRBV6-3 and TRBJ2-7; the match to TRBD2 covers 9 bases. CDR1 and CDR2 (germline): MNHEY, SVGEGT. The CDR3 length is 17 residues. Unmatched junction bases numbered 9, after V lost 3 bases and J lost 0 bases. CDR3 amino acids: CASSYVLGGGDSYEQYF. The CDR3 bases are TGTGCCAGCAGTTATGTGCTCGGCGGGGGGGACTCCTACGAGCAGTACTTC.

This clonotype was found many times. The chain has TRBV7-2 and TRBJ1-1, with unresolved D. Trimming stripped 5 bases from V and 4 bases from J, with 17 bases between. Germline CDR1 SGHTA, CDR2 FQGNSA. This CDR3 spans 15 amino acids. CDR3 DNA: TGTGCCAGCAGCCCCCGCCCTGTGGGAGGCACTGAAGCTTTCTTT. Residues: CASSPRPVGGTEAFF.

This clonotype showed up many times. The CDR3 sequence: CASSGGQSGLGSPLHF. CDR3 DNA sequence: TGTGCCAGCAGCGGCGGACAGTCGGGGCTGGGCTCACCCCTCCACTTT. The chain links TRBV11-3 to TRBJ1-6; D possibly corresponds to TRBD1 (6 bases). The V gene's germline CDR1 is SGHNT and CDR2 YENEEA. Trimming cost V 5 bases and J 10 bases, with 21 bases left between them. This CDR3 is built from 16 residues.

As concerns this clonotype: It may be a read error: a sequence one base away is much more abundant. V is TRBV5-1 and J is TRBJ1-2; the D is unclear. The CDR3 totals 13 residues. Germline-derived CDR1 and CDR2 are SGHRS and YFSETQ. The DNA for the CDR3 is TGCGCCGGCAGCAAGGGAGGCGTCTATGGCTACACCTTC. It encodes CAGSKGGVYGYTF.